These T cell receptor beta chains were read from a single sample in a study of T cell repertoires in cytomegalovirus infection. One entry per CDR3 protein, called by TCRdb with MiXCR from the reads. The table lists 50,000 or so distinct CDR3 sequences, roughly 22% of them singletons, with roughly 18% in the top ten. These receptors have no known antigen. The sequencing sample was made of PBMCs, sequenced either directly or after in vitro stimulation (not recorded which). These receptors originate from a human donor in good health (CMV status not recorded). Some clones in this sample may be carry-over from other donors' samples. The CDR3 runs from the conserved cysteine through the conserved F or W. D genes are given only for firm matches. For some rows the clone size is stated as once, few or many, or as a class when expanded; others skip it.

V gene	clone size	D gene	CDR3 length	J gene	CDR3 protein	CDR3 DNA
TRBV2	.	TRBD2	15	TRBJ2-7	CASSEGGRAAHEQYF	TGTGCCAGCAGTGAAGGCGGGAGGGCCGCCCACGAGCAGTACTTC
TRBV28	.	.	14	TRBJ1-5	CASSRGAAERPQHF	TGTGCCAGCAGCCGTGGGGCCGCGGAGAGGCCCCAGCATTTT
TRBV7-4	.	.	15	TRBJ1-1	CASSVGRGTITEAFF	TGTGCCAGCAGTGTTGGAAGGGGGACGATCACTGAAGCTTTCTTT
TRBV6-2/TRBV6-3	few	.	17	TRBJ2-7	CASSYRTGGARNYEQYF	TGTGCCAGCAGTTATCGGACGGGTGGGGCTCGAAACTACGAGCAGTACTTC
TRBV11-2	.	.	15	TRBJ2-1	CASSIGRAIYNEQFF	TGTGCCAGCAGCATAGGCCGGGCGATCTACAATGAGCAGTTCTTC
TRBV5-1	.	TRBD2	11	TRBJ2-3	CASAGVGTQYF	TGCGCCAGCGCGGGAGTTGGAACGCAGTATTTT
TRBV12-3/TRBV12-4	.	.	15	TRBJ2-5	CASSPRDSAQETQYF	TGTGCCAGCAGCCCCCGGGACTCAGCTCAAGAGACCCAGTACTTC
TRBV6-2/TRBV6-3	.	.	13	TRBJ2-7	CASSFGRTYEQYF	TGTGCCAGCAGTTTCGGACGAACCTACGAGCAGTACTTC
TRBV7-8	many	.	15	TRBJ2-3	CASSLDYLTTDTQYF	TGTGCCAGCAGCTTGGACTACCTAACCACAGATACGCAGTATTTT
TRBV7-2	.	.	15	TRBJ1-1	CASSLLGQMNTEACF	TGTGCCAGCAGCTTACTAGGACAAATGAACACTGAAGCTTGCTTT
TRBV28	once	TRBD1	12	TRBJ1-6	CASNRGDSPLHF	TGTGCCAGCAACAGGGGAGATTCACCCCTCCACTTT
TRBV19	.	.	17	TRBJ2-4	CASSQWPGELAKNIQYF	TGTGCCAGTAGCCAATGGCCGGGGGAACTAGCCAAAAACATTCAGTACTTC
TRBV7-2	many	.	13	TRBJ2-7	CASSRITSYEQYF	TGTGCCAGCAGCCGTATTACAAGCTACGAGCAGTACTTC
TRBV7-8	.	.	16	TRBJ2-5	CASSLATGGLQETQYF	TGTGCCAGCAGCTTAGCGACGGGGGGCTTACAAGAGACCCAGTACTTC
TRBV7-2	.	TRBD2	16	TRBJ2-5	CASSLRTSGGGETQYF	TGTGCCAGCAGCCTACGGACTAGCGGGGGAGGAGAGACCCAGTACTTC
TRBV7-6	many	.	13	TRBJ2-7	CASSFSQGREQYF	TGTGCCAGCAGCTTCTCCCAGGGGCGCGAGCAGTACTTC
TRBV11-2	few	TRBD2	15	TRBJ2-3	CASSLLAGGRGTQYF	TGTGCCAGCAGCTTGCTAGCGGGGGGGCGGGGTACGCAGTATTTT